These 12 T cell receptor beta chains originate from one sample sequenced in a study of T cell changes during pregnancy in multiple sclerosis. TCRdb keeps only in-frame clones here, not all; method: immunoSEQ multiplex PCR. The sample yields 70,000 to 100,000 clones, 85% to 95% seen once. Material: peripheral blood, obtained in the third trimester of pregnancy. Receptor source: a female donor with multiple sclerosis, enrolled in a pregnancy study.

The V gene is TRBV7-9, the J gene TRBJ2-2; tentative D call: TRBD1 (6 bases). Germline loops: CDR1 SEHNR, CDR2 FQNEAQ (reference sequence). With 4 bases removed from V and 4 bases from J, the gap between germline ends came to 13 bases. This CDR3 has 15 amino acids. The CDR3 sequence is CASSYYRVGTGELFF. CDR3 in DNA: TGTGCCAGCAGCTACTACAGGGTTGGCACCGGGGAGCTGTTTTTT. Complete variable domain (other parts from reference TRBV7-9 and TRBJ2-2): DTGVSQNPRHKITKRGQNVTFRCDPISEHNRLYWYRQTLGQGPEFLTYFQNEAQLEKSRLLSDRFSAERPKGSFSTLEIQRTEQGDSAMYLCASSYYRVGTGELFFGEGSRLTVL.

V is TRBV28 and J is TRBJ2-7, with 7 nucleotides matching TRBD2. The J segment lost 4 bases and the V segment lost 6 bases, leaving 9 bases of the junction unmatched. Germline V gives CDR1 MDHEN, CDR2 SYDVKM. The CDR3 consists of 14 residues. CDR3 amino acids: CASSYPGLHYEQYF. The DNA for the CDR3 is TGTGCCAGCAGCTATCCGGGACTACATTACGAGCAGTACTTC.

The gene calls are TRBV6-5 and TRBJ2-5; maybe TRBD1 (6 bases). CDR1 and CDR2 from the germline V gene are MNHEY and SVGAGI. V lost 5 bases and J 1 base, leaving 14 bases between the germline ends. This CDR3 region has 15 residues. The CDR3 reads CASSQSGTLQETQYF. The CDR3 DNA reads as TGTGCCAGCAGTCAATCCGGGACACTCCAAGAGACCCAGTACTTC.

The chain combines TRBV2 with TRBJ2-3; the match to TRBD2 covers 12 bases. V lost 5 bases, J lost 3 bases, and 3 bases stayed unmatched. The CDR3 runs to 15 residues. Germline lookup yields CDR1 SNHLY and CDR2 FYNNEI. CDR3 region: CASSRLAGVTDTQYF. CDR3 nucleotides: TGTGCCAGCAGTAGACTAGCGGGAGTGACAGATACGCAGTATTTT.

This chain uses TRBV6-6 with TRBJ2-7; TRBD2 agrees at 8 bases. The CDR3 is made up of 14 amino acids. V dropped 7 bases and J dropped 2; count of bases not matched to a gene: 7. Germline CDR1 and CDR2: MNHNY and SVGAGI (reference sequence). The DNA of the CDR3 is TGTGCCAGCACCCAACGGGAGGGAGCCTACGAGCAGTACTTC. Protein product: CASTQREGAYEQYF.

The genes are TRBV4-2 and TRBJ2-3; D may be TRBD2 (7 bases). The CDR3 loop spans 16 amino acids. Germline V gene sequence: CDR1 LGHNA, CDR2 YNFKEQ. V was clipped by 0 bases and J by 1 base, with 11 bases between them. CDR3 sequence reads: CASSQEKGGGTDTQYF. CDR3 DNA: TGTGCCAGCAGCCAAGAAAAAGGGGGGGGCACAGATACGCAGTATTTT.

The V gene is TRBV6-1, the J gene TRBJ2-1; a weak D match, TRBD2 (5 bases). Germline CDR1 reads MNHNS; CDR2 reads SASEGT. The V end was cut by 6 bases, the J end by 3 bases, with 15 bases between. This CDR3 has 15 residues. The CDR3 DNA sequence: TGTGCCAGCAGAAGCGGCCGGGCCGGCTACAATGAGCAGTTCTTC. It is translated as CASRSGRAGYNEQFF.

The rearrangement joins TRBV5-1 to TRBJ2-1; 14 positions agree with TRBD2. Germline CDR1 SGHRS, CDR2 YFSETQ. The CDR3 totals 18 residues. After removal of 1 base from V and 15 bases from J, the junction contained 18 bases not matched to a gene. CDR3 sequence reads: CASSLRSDLEGTSGRLFF. CDR3 sequence (DNA): TGCGCCAGCAGCTTGAGGTCGGACCTTGAAGGGACTAGCGGGAGACTGTTCTTC.

V usage is TRBV28 and J usage is TRBJ2-7, with 8 nucleotides matching TRBD2. This CDR3 is built from 13 residues. The V gene's germline CDR1 is MDHEN and CDR2 SYDVKM. V lost 3 bases, J lost 11 bases, and 9 bases stayed unmatched. The CDR3 nucleotides are TGTGCCAGCAGTTTCTCCGGGACTAGGCAGGAGTACTTC. Its translation: CASSFSGTRQEYF.

In this sample, this clone turned up a few times. The chain combines TRBV7-2 with TRBJ1-5; TRBD1 matches 11 bases. The CDR3 contains 15 residues. The ends lost 5 bases at V and 2 bases at J; junction bases unmatched: 2. CDR1 SGHTA and CDR2 FQGNSA come from the germline V gene. This CDR3 reads CASSRTGGGNQPQHF. In nucleotides, the CDR3 is TGTGCCAGCAGCCGGACAGGGGGCGGCAATCAGCCCCAGCATTTT.

The chain couples TRBV19 to TRBJ2-2; 13 positions agree with TRBD2. This CDR3 has 15 residues. Germline-derived CDR1 and CDR2 are LNHDA and SQIVND (reference sequence). V lost 10 bases to trimming and J lost 4 bases; unmatched junction nucleotides: 6. CDR3 nucleotides: TGTGCCACCCGAGGACTAGCGGGAGTCACCGGGGAGCTGTTTTTT. It codes for CATRGLAGVTGELFF. The full variable domain, completed using reference TRBV19 and TRBJ2-2, is DGGITQSPKYLFRKEGQNVTLSCEQNLNHDAMYWYRQDPGQGLRLIYYSQIVNDFQKGDIAEGYSVSREKKESFPLTVTSAQKNPTAFYLCATRGLAGVTGELFFGEGSRLTVL.

This clone came up once. The V call is TRBV28, the J call TRBJ1-3; tentative D call: TRBD1 (5 bases). Germline V gene sequence: CDR1 MDHEN, CDR2 SYDVKM. V shed 4 bases and J shed 0 bases, with 19 bases lying between them. The CDR3 sequence is 18 residues long. CDR3 nucleotide sequence: TGTGCCAGCAGTTCAACATATGAACTGACAGTCTCTGGAAACACCATATATTTT. The encoded protein is CASSSTYELTVSGNTIYF.